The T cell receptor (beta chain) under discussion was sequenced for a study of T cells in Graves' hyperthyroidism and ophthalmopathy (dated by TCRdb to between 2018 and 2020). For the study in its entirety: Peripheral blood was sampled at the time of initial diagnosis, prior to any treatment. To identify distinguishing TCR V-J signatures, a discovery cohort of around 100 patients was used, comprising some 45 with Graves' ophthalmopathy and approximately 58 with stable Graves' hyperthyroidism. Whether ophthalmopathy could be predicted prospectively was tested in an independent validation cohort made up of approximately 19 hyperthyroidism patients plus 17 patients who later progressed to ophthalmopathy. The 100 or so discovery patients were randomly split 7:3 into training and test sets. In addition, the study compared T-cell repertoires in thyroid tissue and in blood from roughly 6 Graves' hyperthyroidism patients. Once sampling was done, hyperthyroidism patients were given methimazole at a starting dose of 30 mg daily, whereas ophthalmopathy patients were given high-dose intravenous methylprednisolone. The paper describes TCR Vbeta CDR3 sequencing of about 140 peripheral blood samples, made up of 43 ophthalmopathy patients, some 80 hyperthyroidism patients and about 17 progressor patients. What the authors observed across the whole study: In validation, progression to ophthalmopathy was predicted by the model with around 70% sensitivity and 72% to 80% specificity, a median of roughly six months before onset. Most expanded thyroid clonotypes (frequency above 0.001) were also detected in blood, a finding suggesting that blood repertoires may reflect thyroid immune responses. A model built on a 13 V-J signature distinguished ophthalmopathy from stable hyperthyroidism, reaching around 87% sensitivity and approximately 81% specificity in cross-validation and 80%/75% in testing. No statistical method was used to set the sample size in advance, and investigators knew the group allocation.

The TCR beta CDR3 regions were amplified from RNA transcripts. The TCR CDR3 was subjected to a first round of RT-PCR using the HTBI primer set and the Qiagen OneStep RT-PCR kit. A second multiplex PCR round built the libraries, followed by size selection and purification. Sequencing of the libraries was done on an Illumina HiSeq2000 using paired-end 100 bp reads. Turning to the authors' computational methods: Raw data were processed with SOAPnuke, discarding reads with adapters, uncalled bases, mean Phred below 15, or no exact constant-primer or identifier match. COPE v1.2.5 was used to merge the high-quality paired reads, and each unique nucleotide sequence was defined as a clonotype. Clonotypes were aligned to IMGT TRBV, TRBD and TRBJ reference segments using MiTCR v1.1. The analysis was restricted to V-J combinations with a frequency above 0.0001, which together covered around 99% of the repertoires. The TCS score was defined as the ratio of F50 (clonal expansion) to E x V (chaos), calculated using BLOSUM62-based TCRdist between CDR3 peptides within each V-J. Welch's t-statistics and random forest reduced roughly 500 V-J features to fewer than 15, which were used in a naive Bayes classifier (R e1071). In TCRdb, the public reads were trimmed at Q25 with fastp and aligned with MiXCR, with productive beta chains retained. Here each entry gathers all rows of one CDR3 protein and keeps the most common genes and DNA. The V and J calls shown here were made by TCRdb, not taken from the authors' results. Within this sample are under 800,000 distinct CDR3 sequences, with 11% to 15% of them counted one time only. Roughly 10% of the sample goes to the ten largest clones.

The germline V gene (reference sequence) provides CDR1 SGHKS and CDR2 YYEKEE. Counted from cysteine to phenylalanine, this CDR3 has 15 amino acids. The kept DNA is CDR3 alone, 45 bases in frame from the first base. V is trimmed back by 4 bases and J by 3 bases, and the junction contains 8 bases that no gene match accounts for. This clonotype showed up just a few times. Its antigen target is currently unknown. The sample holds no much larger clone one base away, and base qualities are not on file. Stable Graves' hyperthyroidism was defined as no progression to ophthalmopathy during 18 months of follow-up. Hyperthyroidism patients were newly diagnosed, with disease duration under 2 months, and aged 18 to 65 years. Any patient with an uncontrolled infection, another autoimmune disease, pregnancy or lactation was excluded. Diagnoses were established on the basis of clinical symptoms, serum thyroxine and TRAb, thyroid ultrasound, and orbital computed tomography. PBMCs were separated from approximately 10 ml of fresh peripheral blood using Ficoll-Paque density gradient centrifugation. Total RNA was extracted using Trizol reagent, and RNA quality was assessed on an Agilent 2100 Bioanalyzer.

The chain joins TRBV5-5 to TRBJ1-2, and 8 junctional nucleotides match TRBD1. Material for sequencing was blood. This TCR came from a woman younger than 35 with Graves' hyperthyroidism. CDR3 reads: CASSNDRGRHYGYTF. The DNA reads TGTGCCAGCAGCAACGACAGGGGCCGGCACTATGGCTACACCTTC.